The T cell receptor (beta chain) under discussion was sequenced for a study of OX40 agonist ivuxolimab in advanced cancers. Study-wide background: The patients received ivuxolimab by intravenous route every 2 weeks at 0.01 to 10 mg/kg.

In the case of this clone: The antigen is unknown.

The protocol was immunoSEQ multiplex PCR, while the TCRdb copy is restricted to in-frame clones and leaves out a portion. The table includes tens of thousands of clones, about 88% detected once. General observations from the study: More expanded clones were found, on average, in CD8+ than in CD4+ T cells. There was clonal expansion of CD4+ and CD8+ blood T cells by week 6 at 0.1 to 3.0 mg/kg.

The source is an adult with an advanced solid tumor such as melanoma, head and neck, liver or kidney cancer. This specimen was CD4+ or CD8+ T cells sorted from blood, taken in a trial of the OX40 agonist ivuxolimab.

In DNA form, the CDR3 reads TGTGCCAGCAGCCCGGTATGGGCTAGCGGGACGAAGACCCAGTACTTC. Translation gives CASSPVWASGTKTQYF. This chain connects TRBV14 to TRBJ2-5; TRBD2 matches at 9 bases. Germline-derived CDR1 and CDR2 are SGHDN and FVKESK. The CDR3 contains 16 residues. V dropped 4 bases and J dropped 6; count of bases not matched to a gene: 12.